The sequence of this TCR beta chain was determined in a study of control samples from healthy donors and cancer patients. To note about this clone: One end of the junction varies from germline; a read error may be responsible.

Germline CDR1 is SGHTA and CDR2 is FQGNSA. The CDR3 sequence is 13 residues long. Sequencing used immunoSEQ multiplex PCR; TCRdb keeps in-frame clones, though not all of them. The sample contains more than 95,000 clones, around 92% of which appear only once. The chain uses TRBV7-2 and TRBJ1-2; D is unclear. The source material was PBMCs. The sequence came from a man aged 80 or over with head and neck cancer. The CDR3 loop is CASILLAGNPLNF. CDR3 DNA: TGTGCCAGCATCCTCCTCGCAGGAAACCCACTTAACTTC.